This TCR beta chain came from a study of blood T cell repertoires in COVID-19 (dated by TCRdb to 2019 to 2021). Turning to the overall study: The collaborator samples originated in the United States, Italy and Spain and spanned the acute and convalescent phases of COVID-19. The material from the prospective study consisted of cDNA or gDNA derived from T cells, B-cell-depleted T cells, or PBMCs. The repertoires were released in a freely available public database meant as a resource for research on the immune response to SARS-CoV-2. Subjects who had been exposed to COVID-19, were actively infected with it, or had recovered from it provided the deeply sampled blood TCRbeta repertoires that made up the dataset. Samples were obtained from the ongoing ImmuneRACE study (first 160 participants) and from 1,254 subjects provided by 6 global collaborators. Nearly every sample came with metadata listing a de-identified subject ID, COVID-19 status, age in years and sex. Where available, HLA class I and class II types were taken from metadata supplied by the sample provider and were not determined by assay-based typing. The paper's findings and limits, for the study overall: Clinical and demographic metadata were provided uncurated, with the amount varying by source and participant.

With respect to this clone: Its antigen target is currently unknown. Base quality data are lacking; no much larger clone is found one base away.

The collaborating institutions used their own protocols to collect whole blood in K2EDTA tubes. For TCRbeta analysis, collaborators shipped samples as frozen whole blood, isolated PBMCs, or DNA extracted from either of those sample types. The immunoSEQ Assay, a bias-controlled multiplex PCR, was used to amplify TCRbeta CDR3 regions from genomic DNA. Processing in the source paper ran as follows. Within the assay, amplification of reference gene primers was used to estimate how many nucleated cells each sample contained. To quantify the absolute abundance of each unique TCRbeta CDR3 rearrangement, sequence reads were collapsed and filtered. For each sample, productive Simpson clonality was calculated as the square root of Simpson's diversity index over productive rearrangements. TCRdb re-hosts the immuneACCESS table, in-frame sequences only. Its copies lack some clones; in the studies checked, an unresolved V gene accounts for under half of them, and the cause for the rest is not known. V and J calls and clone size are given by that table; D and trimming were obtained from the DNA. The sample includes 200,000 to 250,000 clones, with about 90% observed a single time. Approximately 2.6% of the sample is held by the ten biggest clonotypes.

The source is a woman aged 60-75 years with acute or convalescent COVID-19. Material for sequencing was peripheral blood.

The DNA sequence is as follows: TGTGCCAGCAGTCGTACAGGAGGGGATCTCTCCTACAATGAGCAGTTCTTC. This sequence encodes CASSRTGGDLSYNEQFF. The chain links TRBV9 with TRBJ2-1; TRBD2 is a weak D gene call, 6 bases matching. Relative to germline, V is 5 bases shorter and J is 0 bases shorter, with 18 bases between their ends. The CDR3 spans 17 residues, from the cysteine through the phenylalanine. The only DNA kept is the CDR3, 51 bases in frame from the first base. The germline V gene provides CDR1 SGDLS and CDR2 YYNGEE.